The TCR beta chain under discussion was sequenced for a study of blood T cell repertoires in COVID-19. Per germline, CDR1 MNHNS and CDR2 SASEGT. V shed 1 base, J shed 6 bases, and the junction held 14 bases outside the gene matches. The CDR3 extends over 18 amino acids. Profiling relied on immunoSEQ multiplex PCR, and the TCRdb table lists in-frame clones only, not all of them. This repertoire shows some 300,000 clones, around 90% found once; its top ten account for 5.5% to 8%. Sequenced: peripheral blood. The rearrangement links TRBV6-1 to TRBJ2-3, with TRBD1 identical over 9 bases. This sequence was found in a woman aged 45-59 years with COVID-19, enrolled during active disease. CDR3 region: CASSEEGDRVGIVDTQYF. The CDR3 DNA follows: TGTGCCAGCAGTGAAGAAGGGGACAGGGTCGGTATTGTGGATACGCAGTATTTT.